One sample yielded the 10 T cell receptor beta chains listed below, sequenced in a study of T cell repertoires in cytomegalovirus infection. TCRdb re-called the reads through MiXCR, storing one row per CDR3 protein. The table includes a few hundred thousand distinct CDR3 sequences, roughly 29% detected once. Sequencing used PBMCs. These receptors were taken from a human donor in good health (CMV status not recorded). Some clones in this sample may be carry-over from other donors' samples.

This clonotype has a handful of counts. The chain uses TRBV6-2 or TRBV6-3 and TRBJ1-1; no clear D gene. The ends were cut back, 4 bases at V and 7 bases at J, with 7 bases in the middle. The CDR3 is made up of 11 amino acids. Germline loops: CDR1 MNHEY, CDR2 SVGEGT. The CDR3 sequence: CASSSGFEAFF. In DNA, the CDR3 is TGTGCCAGCAGTTCCGGGTTTGAAGCTTTCTTT.

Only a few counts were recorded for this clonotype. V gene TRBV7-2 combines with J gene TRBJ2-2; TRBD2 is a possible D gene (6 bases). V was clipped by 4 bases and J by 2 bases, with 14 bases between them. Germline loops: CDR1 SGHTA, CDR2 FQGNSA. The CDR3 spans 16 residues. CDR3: CASSYRGGANTGELFF. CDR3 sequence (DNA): TGTGCCAGCAGCTATCGAGGCGGGGCAAACACCGGGGAGCTGTTTTTT.

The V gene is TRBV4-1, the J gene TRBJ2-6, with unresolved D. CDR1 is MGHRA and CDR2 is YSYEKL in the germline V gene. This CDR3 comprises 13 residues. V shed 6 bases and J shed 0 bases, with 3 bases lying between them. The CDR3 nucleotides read TGCGCCAGCAGTATCTCTGGGGCCAACGTCCTGACTTTC. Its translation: CASSISGANVLTF.

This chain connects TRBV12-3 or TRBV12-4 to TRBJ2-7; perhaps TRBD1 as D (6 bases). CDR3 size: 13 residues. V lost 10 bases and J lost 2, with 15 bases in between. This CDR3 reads CATSTGLPYEQYF. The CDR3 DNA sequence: TGTGCCACTTCGACAGGTTTGCCCTACGAGCAGTACTTC.

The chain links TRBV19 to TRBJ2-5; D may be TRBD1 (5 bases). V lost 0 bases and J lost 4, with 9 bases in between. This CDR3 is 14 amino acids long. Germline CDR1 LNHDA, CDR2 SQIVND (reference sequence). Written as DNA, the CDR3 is TGTGCCAGTAGTATAGATCCAGGGTCAGAGACCCAGTACTTC. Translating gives CASSIDPGSETQYF. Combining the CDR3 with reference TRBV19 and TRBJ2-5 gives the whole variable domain DGGITQSPKYLFRKEGQNVTLSCEQNLNHDAMYWYRQDPGQGLRLIYYSQIVNDFQKGDIAEGYSVSREKKESFPLTVTSAQKNPTAFYLCASSIDPGSETQYFGPGTRLLVL.

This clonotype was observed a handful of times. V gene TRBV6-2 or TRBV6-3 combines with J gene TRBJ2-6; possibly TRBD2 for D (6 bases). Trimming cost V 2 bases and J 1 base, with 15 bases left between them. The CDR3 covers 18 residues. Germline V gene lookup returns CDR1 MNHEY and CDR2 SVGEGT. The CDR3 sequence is CASSYTKEGRSGANVLTF. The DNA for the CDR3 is TGTGCCAGCAGTTACACGAAGGAGGGGCGGTCTGGGGCCAACGTCCTGACTTTC.

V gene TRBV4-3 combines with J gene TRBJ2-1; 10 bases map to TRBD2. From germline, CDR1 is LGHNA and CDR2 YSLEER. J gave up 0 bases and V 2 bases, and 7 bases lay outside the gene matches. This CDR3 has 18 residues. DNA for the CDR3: TGCGCCAGCAGCCAATATACACCTAGCGGGAGCTCCTACAATGAGCAGTTCTTC. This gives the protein CASSQYTPSGSSYNEQFF.

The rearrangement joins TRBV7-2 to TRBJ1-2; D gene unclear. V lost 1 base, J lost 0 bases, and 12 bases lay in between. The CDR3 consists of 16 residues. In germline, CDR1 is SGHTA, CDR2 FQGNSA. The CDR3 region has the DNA TGTGCCAGCAGCTTAGAGGCCCGGAAAGCTAACTATGGCTACACCTTC. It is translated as CASSLEARKANYGYTF.

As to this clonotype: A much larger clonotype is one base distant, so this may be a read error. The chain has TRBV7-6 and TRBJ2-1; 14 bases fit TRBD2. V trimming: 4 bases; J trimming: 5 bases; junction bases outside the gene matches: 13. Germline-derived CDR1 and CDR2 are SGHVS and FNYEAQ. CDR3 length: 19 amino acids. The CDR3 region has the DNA TGTGCCAGCAGCTCATCCGGGACTAGCGGGAGTATATCCCACAATGAGCAGTTCTTC. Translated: CASSSSGTSGSISHNEQFF.

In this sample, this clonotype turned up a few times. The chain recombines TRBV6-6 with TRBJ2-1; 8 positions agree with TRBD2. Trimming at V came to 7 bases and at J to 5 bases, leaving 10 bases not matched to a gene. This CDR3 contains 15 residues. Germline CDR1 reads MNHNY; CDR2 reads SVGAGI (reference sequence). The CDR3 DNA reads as TGTGCCAGCAAAGTCCCCGGGGGGGGGAACAATGAGCAGTTCTTC. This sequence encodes CASKVPGGGNNEQFF.